A selection of T cell receptor beta chains follows, all from one sample in a study of shared clonotypes between healthy human individuals. The repertoire was sequenced with immunoSEQ multiplex PCR; TCRdb's copy has only in-frame clones and lacks some. Of hundreds of thousands of clones listed, 95% to 96% are singletons. Sequencing used naive CD8+ T cells sorted from blood. These receptors were obtained from a woman aged 25 to 39 in good health. Each CDR3 is given with its conserved first and last residue. D genes are given only for firm matches. Only part of the rows carry a size: once, few, many, or a class if the clone is expanded.

d_gene	v_gene	j_gene	abundance	CDR3nt	CDR3aa
TRBD2	TRBV30	TRBJ2-7	.	TGTGCCTGGAGTATTACTAGCGGATCCTACGAGCAGTACTTC	CAWSITSGSYEQYF
TRBD1	TRBV27	TRBJ1-5	.	TGTGCCAGCAGCCTAGGGGGGACAGGGGATCAGCCCCAGCATTTT	CASSLGGTGDQPQHF
.	TRBV28	TRBJ2-5	.	TGTGCCACCATTGGGGCCGGGGTGAGGCAAGAGACCCAGTACTTC	CATIGAGVRQETQYF
TRBD2	TRBV7-6	TRBJ2-7	.	TGTGCCAGCAGCTTAGGGCCGACTAGCGGGAGGGCCGAAACCTACGAGCAGTACTTC	CASSLGPTSGRAETYEQYF
TRBD2	TRBV28	TRBJ2-1	.	TGTGCCAGCAGTTTCCGGCTAGCGGGAGGGCCCAATGAGCAGTTCTTC	CASSFRLAGGPNEQFF
TRBD2	TRBV28	TRBJ2-7	once	TGTGCCAGCAGCCTGGGGGGGGAGCAGTACTTC	CASSLGGEQYF
TRBD1	TRBV5-1	TRBJ2-3	.	TGCGCCAGCAGCCTACCCTCCGGGACAGCCACAGATACGCAGTATTTT	CASSLPSGTATDTQYF
.	TRBV11-2	TRBJ2-1	.	TGTGCCAGCAGCTTGGCCGGTGAGCAGTTCTTC	CASSLAGEQFF
TRBD2	TRBV19	TRBJ2-1	.	TGTGCCAGTAGTATAGGCGGGACTAGCGGGTACAATGAGCAGTTCTTC	CASSIGGTSGYNEQFF
.	TRBV7-8	TRBJ2-3	.	TGTGCCAGCAATCCCTCTGAGGGCGGACTAACAGATACGCAGTATTTT	CASNPSEGGLTDTQYF
TRBD2	TRBV2	TRBJ2-7	.	TGTGCCAGCAGTGAATCGGGAGGGCCCTACGAGCAGTACTTC	CASSESGGPYEQYF
.	TRBV27	TRBJ1-1	.	TGTGCCAGCAGTTTAGGGGTGAGCACTGAAGCTTTCTTT	CASSLGVSTEAFF
.	TRBV28	TRBJ2-7	.	TGTGCCAGCAGTTCCCGGGGGGCCTACTCCTACGAGCAGTACTTC	CASSSRGAYSYEQYF
TRBD2	TRBV5-1	TRBJ2-7	.	TGCGCCAGCAGCACGCGGGACTACCTAAGCTTC	CASSTRDYLSF
.	TRBV7-7	TRBJ2-7	.	TGTGCCAGCAGCGTTAACCCCAAGTACGAGCAGTACTTC	CASSVNPKYEQYF
TRBD1	TRBV7-9	TRBJ1-1	.	TGTGCCAGCAGCTTGATGGACAGGGCTAACACTGAAGCTTTCTTT	CASSLMDRANTEAFF
.	TRBV11-2	TRBJ2-1	once	TGTGCCAGCAGCTTAGAACCTGGAGTCGTCATCTACAATGAGCAGTTCTTC	CASSLEPGVVIYNEQFF
TRBD2	TRBV2	TRBJ2-3	.	TGTGCCAGCAGTGAGTTAGCGGGAGGGCCGTTAGAGAAAGATACGCAGTATTTT	CASSELAGGPLEKDTQYF
.	TRBV27	TRBJ2-6	.	TGTGCCAGCAGTTTAACAGCTTCTGGGGCCAACGTCCTGACTTTC	CASSLTASGANVLTF
.	TRBV7-9	TRBJ2-7	.	TGTGCCAGCAGCCAACAGGGCGGAGAGCAGTACTTC	CASSQQGGEQYF
.	TRBV28	TRBJ2-7	.	TGTGCCAGCAGTTCCTACCGGGACTCCTACGAGCAGTACTTC	CASSSYRDSYEQYF
TRBD1	TRBV2	TRBJ1-1	.	TGTGCCAGCAATGGCAGACAGGGGGAAGCTCGACGCACTGAAGCTTTCTTT	CASNGRQGEARRTEAFF
.	TRBV5-1	TRBJ1-5	.	TGCGCCAGCAGCTTGTCGGAGGGAGAGAATCAGCCCCAGCATTTT	CASSLSEGENQPQHF
.	TRBV4-1	TRBJ1-1	.	TGCGCCAGCAGGAAGGTGGAGGTGAACACTGAAGCTTTCTTT	CASRKVEVNTEAFF
.	TRBV19	TRBJ2-1	.	TGTGCCAGTAGCCCAGGAGAGGGTACGTTCTTC	CASSPGEGTFF
.	TRBV7-9	TRBJ2-7	.	TGTGCCAGCTCTAGCCAGGGGAGATCCTACGAGCAGTACTTC	CASSSQGRSYEQYF
.	TRBV5-6	TRBJ1-1	.	TGTGCCAGCAGCTCCCTCGAGGAGATTAACACTGAAGCTTTCTTT	CASSSLEEINTEAFF
.	TRBV21-1	TRBJ1-5	once	TGTGCCAGCAGCAAAGCGCTTTACAGGGTAGATCAGCCCCAGCATTTT	CASSKALYRVDQPQHF
.	TRBV19	TRBJ1-5	.	TGTGCCAGTAGTATAGCCGATCAGCCCCAGCATTTT	CASSIADQPQHF
.	TRBV5-4	TRBJ2-7	.	TGTGCCAGCAGCTTGGGTGGGTACGAGCAGTACTTC	CASSLGGYEQYF
TRBD1	TRBV10-3	TRBJ2-1	.	TGTGCCATCAGTGAGCCGGGACAGAGCTCCTACAATGAGCAGTTCTTC	CAISEPGQSSYNEQFF
TRBD2	TRBV7-8	TRBJ2-5	.	TGTGCCAGCAGCCCTCTAGCGGGAGTATGGGAGACCCAGTACTTC	CASSPLAGVWETQYF
.	TRBV28	TRBJ1-3	once	TGTGCCAGCAGTTTTAAACAGTACTTCTCCGGAAACACCATATATTTT	CASSFKQYFSGNTIYF
.	TRBV27	TRBJ2-1	.	TGTGCCAGCAGTTTGGGGCTAGCCGGGTTCAATGAGCAGTTCTTC	CASSLGLAGFNEQFF
.	TRBV2	TRBJ1-1	once	TGTGCCAGCAGTGAAGGGAGGAGGGGCCTGAACACTGAAGCTTTCTTT	CASSEGRRGLNTEAFF